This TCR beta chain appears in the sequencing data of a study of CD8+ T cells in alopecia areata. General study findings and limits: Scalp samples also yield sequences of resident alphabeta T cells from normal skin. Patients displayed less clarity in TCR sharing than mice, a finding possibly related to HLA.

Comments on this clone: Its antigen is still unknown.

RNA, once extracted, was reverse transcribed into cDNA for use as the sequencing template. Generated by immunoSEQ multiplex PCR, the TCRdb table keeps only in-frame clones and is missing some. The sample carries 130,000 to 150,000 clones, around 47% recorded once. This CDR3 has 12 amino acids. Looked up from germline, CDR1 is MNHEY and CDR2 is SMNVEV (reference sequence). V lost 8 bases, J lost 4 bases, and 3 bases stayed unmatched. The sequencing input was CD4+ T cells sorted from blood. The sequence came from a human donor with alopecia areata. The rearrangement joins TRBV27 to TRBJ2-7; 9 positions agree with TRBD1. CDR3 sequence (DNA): TGTGCCAGCCGGGGGACAGGGTACGAGCAGTACTTC. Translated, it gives CASRGTGYEQYF.